Presented here are 27 T cell receptor beta chains from one specimen sequenced in a study of PD-1 blockade in classical Hodgkin lymphoma. No patient escaped relapse after autologous stem cell transplantation, and brentuximab vedotin exposure varied. Repertoires were generated with immunoSEQ multiplex PCR, while TCRdb's copy carries only in-frame clones and drops some. The repertoire holds some 20,000 clones, roughly two thirds seen once, with more than 15% in the top ten. The source was peripheral blood mononuclear cells (PBMCs), collected at baseline. Receptors were obtained from a human donor with classical Hodgkin lymphoma.

This rearrangement joins TRBV9 to TRBJ2-5, with 9 bases that match TRBD2. CDR1 is SGDLS, CDR2 YYNGEE, per germline. This CDR3 has 14 residues. J was trimmed by 1 base and V by 3 bases; bases with no gene match: 1. DNA for the CDR3: TGTGCCAGCAGCGCGGGACTAGCCCAAGAGACCCAGTACTTC. It specifies CASSAGLAQETQYF.

Many counts were recorded for this clone. The rearrangement uses TRBV7-3 and TRBJ2-1; possible D gene TRBD1, 6 bases. Germline CDR1 reads SGHTA; CDR2 reads FQGTGA. Trimming removed 4 bases from V and 9 bases from J, with 16 bases in between. The CDR3 loop spans 14 amino acids. The CDR3 DNA follows: TGTGCCAGCAGCTCAGGAAGGGGGAGAGGTGAGCAGTTCTTC. The encoded protein is CASSSGRGRGEQFF.

The V and J genes are TRBV19 and TRBJ2-3, with 13 bases identical to TRBD2. This CDR3 is built from 15 residues. Germline CDR1 and CDR2: LNHDA and SQIVND (reference sequence). The trim removed 5 bases at V and 6 bases at J, leaving 5 bases unmatched. The CDR3 loop reads CASSSGLAGRDTQYF. CDR3 bases: TGTGCCAGTAGTTCGGGACTAGCGGGGAGGGATACGCAGTATTTT. The complete variable domain, with remaining parts taken from reference TRBV19 and TRBJ2-3, reads DGGITQSPKYLFRKEGQNVTLSCEQNLNHDAMYWYRQDPGQGLRLIYYSQIVNDFQKGDIAEGYSVSREKKESFPLTVTSAQKNPTAFYLCASSSGLAGRDTQYFGPGTRLTVL.

V gene TRBV6-1 combines with J gene TRBJ2-5; D is undetermined. The CDR3 has 13 amino acids. V was pared by 1 base and J by 7 bases, with 10 bases between. Looked up from germline, CDR1 is MNHNS and CDR2 is SASEGT. Here the CDR3 reads CASSEVQFGTQYF. CDR3 nucleotides: TGTGCCAGCAGTGAAGTCCAGTTTGGGACCCAGTACTTC.

The chain carries TRBV28 and TRBJ1-5, with D perhaps matching TRBD1 (6 bases). The V and J ends lost 4 bases and 2 bases respectively, with 15 bases between them. This CDR3 spans 16 amino acids. The germline V gene has CDR1 MDHEN and CDR2 SYDVKM. The CDR3 DNA follows: TGTGCCAGCAGTTCCGAGGGATACAGGGGCAATCAGCCCCAGCATTTT. Translated, it gives CASSSEGYRGNQPQHF.

This chain joins TRBV5-1 and TRBJ2-2, with D possibly being TRBD1 (6 bases). The CDR3 has 15 amino acids. With 0 bases removed from V and 3 bases from J, the gap between germline ends came to 9 bases. The germline gives CDR1 SGHRS, CDR2 YFSETQ. The CDR3 reads CASSLAQGYTGELFF. CDR3 nucleotide sequence: TGCGCCAGCAGCTTGGCCCAGGGGTACACCGGGGAGCTGTTTTTT.

This clone has a single count. The J gene is TRBJ2-3, the V gene TRBV5-1, with D unresolved. The CDR3 contains 16 residues. Germline CDR1 is SGHRS and CDR2 is YFSETQ. Trimming left V 2 bases short and J 4 bases short, with 17 bases between. CDR3 sequence reads: CASSFFDLQLPDTQYF. The DNA for the CDR3 is TGCGCCAGCAGCTTTTTCGACCTACAGCTTCCAGATACGCAGTATTTT.

The V gene is TRBV7-3, the J gene TRBJ1-1; D ambiguous. The germline V gene has CDR1 SGHTA and CDR2 FQGTGA. Trimming removed 2 bases at V and 2 bases at J, with 15 bases between. This CDR3 comprises 16 residues. The DNA for the CDR3 is TGTGCCAGCAGCTTATCCCCGGACCGCCTTAACACTGAAGCTTTCTTT. It codes for CASSLSPDRLNTEAFF.

V is TRBV28 and J is TRBJ1-5; no clear D gene. V was trimmed by 1 base and J by 2 bases, leaving 6 bases between them. The CDR3 is made up of 14 amino acids. In germline, CDR1 is MDHEN, CDR2 SYDVKM. The CDR3 nucleotides are TGTGCCAGCAGTTTATTCGGGGGCAATCAGCCCCAGCATTTT. Translation gives CASSLFGGNQPQHF.

This clone was seen a single time. V gene TRBV5-1 combines with J gene TRBJ2-3; 12 bases agree with TRBD1. The V gene's germline CDR1 is SGHRS and CDR2 YFSETQ. J gave up 6 bases and V 2 bases, and 10 bases lay outside the gene matches. This CDR3 comprises 17 residues. DNA of the CDR3: TGCGCCAGCAGCTTTGGGACAGGGGGCTCCAGTTACGATACGCAGTATTTT. This gives the protein CASSFGTGGSSYDTQYF. The variable domain in full, completed from reference TRBV5-1 and TRBJ2-3, reads KAGVTQTPRYLIKTRGQQVTLSCSPISGHRSVSWYQQTPGQGLQFLFEYFSETQRNKGNFPGRFSGRQFSNSRSEMNVSTLELGDSALYLCASSFGTGGSSYDTQYFGPGTRLTVL.

The V gene is TRBV9, the J gene TRBJ1-2, with 9 nucleotides matching TRBD1. This CDR3 has 14 amino acids. V was clipped by 0 bases and J by 4 bases; unmatched bases: 1. Germline V gives CDR1 SGDLS, CDR2 YYNGEE. CDR3 amino acids: CASSVATGGYGYTF. CDR3 in DNA: TGTGCCAGCAGCGTAGCGACAGGGGGCTATGGCTACACCTTC.

The J gene is TRBJ1-3, the V gene TRBV7-9; tentatively, D is TRBD1 (6 bases). From germline, CDR1 is SEHNR and CDR2 FQNEAQ (reference sequence). CDR3 size: 16 residues. The V end was cut by 5 bases, the J end by 4 bases, with 18 bases between. CDR3 sequence: CASSKSGVDSGNTIYF. The DNA for the CDR3 is TGTGCCAGCAGCAAATCAGGGGTTGACTCGGGAAACACCATATATTTT.

The chain combines TRBV7-8 with TRBJ2-3, with TRBD2 matching over 14 bases. V was pared by 5 bases and J by 4 bases, with 8 bases of the junction left unmatched. This CDR3 has 17 amino acids. The V gene's germline CDR1 is SGHVS and CDR2 FQNEAQ. The DNA for the CDR3 is TGTGCCAGCAGCAAGACTAGCGGGAGGGCCCAGGCAGATACGCAGTATTTT. It translates to CASSKTSGRAQADTQYF.

Judged by abundance, this clone is medium-sized. V usage is TRBV19 and J usage is TRBJ1-1; D uncertain. Germline CDR1 LNHDA, CDR2 SQIVND (reference sequence). The CDR3 extends over 14 amino acids. V gave up 4 bases and J gave up 0 bases, with 9 bases separating them. CDR3 region: CASSTGPMNTEAFF. The CDR3 DNA reads as TGTGCCAGTAGTACTGGTCCTATGAACACTGAAGCTTTCTTT.

This clone was recorded once. The chain recombines TRBV2 with TRBJ2-1; maybe TRBD1 (5 bases). The CDR3 spans 13 residues. The V end lost 3 bases, the J end lost 7 bases, and 10 bases lay between the germline ends. CDR1 SNHLY and CDR2 FYNNEI come from the germline V gene. The CDR3 sequence is CASSDQGWNEQFF. The CDR3 DNA sequence: TGTGCCAGCAGTGATCAGGGTTGGAATGAGCAGTTCTTC. Complete variable domain (other parts from reference TRBV2 and TRBJ2-1): EPEVTQTPSHQVTQMGQEVILRCVPISNHLYFYWYRQILGQKVEFLVSFYNNEISEKSEIFDDQFSVERPDGSNFTLKIRSTKLEDSAMYFCASSDQGWNEQFFGPGTRLTVL.

The chain links TRBV4-3 to TRBJ1-6; 7 nucleotides agree with TRBD1. CDR3 length equals 14 residues. The germline V gene encodes CDR1 LGHNA and CDR2 YSLEER. The V segment lost 2 bases and the J segment 7 bases; nucleotides outside the gene matches: 2. The chain's CDR3 is CASSQRQGNSPLHF. As DNA, the CDR3 is TGCGCCAGCAGCCAAAGACAGGGCAATTCACCCCTCCACTTT.

This chain uses TRBV6-5 with TRBJ2-2; TRBD2 agrees at 7 bases. J gave up 0 bases and V 1 base, and 2 bases lay outside the gene matches. The CDR3 is made up of 16 amino acids. Germline V gene sequence: CDR1 MNHEY, CDR2 SVGAGI. The CDR3 DNA is TGTGCCAGCAGTTACTTGACTAGCTCGAACACCGGGGAGCTGTTTTTT. This gives the protein CASSYLTSSNTGELFF.

J is TRBJ2-5 and V is TRBV7-9, with 11 nucleotides matching TRBD2. V shed 5 bases and J 5 bases; nucleotides not matched to a gene: 7. Germline V gene sequence: CDR1 SEHNR, CDR2 FQNEAQ (reference sequence). CDR3 length: 15 residues. CDR3: CASSKLAGARETQYF. As DNA, the CDR3 is TGTGCCAGCAGCAAACTAGCGGGAGCTAGGGAGACCCAGTACTTC.

This clone was detected once. V is TRBV11-3 and J is TRBJ2-1; 8 nucleotides agree with TRBD2. The trim removed 5 bases at V and 0 bases at J, leaving 9 bases unmatched. The CDR3 sequence is 17 residues long. Looked up from germline, CDR1 is SGHNT and CDR2 is YENEEA. This CDR3 is CASSQRGGRSSYNEQFF. For the CDR3, the DNA is TGTGCCAGCAGCCAAAGGGGCGGGAGGAGCTCCTACAATGAGCAGTTCTTC.

This sequence joins TRBV20-1 and TRBJ1-2; D gene uncertain. This CDR3 region has 11 residues. Per the germline V gene, CDR1 is DFQATT and CDR2 is SNEGSKA (reference sequence). This chain's CDR3 is CRSMSPYGYTF. The CDR3 nucleotides read TGCAGATCAATGTCCCCCTATGGCTACACCTTC.

V usage is TRBV5-5 and J usage is TRBJ2-1; no clear D. Between the trimmed V and J ends, which lost 0 bases and 10 bases, there was a span of 14 bases. The CDR3 sequence is 14 residues long. The V gene's germline CDR1 is SGHKS and CDR2 YYEKEE (reference sequence). CDR3 residues: CASSLGPPSEEQFF. The CDR3 DNA reads as TGTGCCAGCAGCTTGGGACCACCATCGGAAGAGCAGTTCTTC.

The V gene is TRBV28, the J gene TRBJ1-4; TRBD1 agrees at 7 bases. The CDR3 has 16 amino acids. The V and J ends lost 5 bases and 6 bases, in that order; junction bases with no gene match: 12. CDR1 is MDHEN and CDR2 is SYDVKM in the germline V gene. The CDR3 DNA reads as TGTGCCAGCAGTCCCGAGACGGCCAGGGGGTATGAAAAACTGTTTTTT. Protein sequence: CASSPETARGYEKLFF.

The chain couples TRBV7-9 to TRBJ1-5, with D unclear. The V gene lost 1 base and the J gene lost 2 bases, with 6 bases spanning the gap. CDR1 and CDR2 (germline): SEHNR, FQNEAQ (reference sequence). CDR3 length: 14 residues. DNA for the CDR3: TGTGCCAGCAGCTTAGGAGGTGGCAATCAGCCCCAGCATTTT. Its protein product is CASSLGGGNQPQHF. The full variable domain, rest sourced from reference TRBV7-9 and TRBJ1-5, is DTGVSQNPRHKITKRGQNVTFRCDPISEHNRLYWYRQTLGQGPEFLTYFQNEAQLEKSRLLSDRFSAERPKGSFSTLEIQRTEQGDSAMYLCASSLGGGNQPQHFGDGTRLSIL.

This clone was seen only a few times. The chain couples TRBV29-1 to TRBJ1-1, with TRBD1 as a possible D gene (5 bases). The germline V gene encodes CDR1 SQVTM and CDR2 ANQGSEA. The CDR3 runs 13 residues. V shed 6 bases and J shed 0 bases, with 11 bases lying between them. DNA for the CDR3: TGCAGCGTGAGACAGTCCATGAACACTGAAGCTTTCTTT. Translated, it gives CSVRQSMNTEAFF.

In this sample, this clone turned up a few times. The rearrangement joins TRBV5-1 to TRBJ2-3, with 9 bases matching TRBD1. The CDR3 totals 19 residues. Germline V gene sequence: CDR1 SGHRS, CDR2 YFSETQ. After removal of 3 bases from V and 2 bases from J, the junction contained 16 bases not matched to a gene. CDR3: CASSSGNTGGRGHTDTQYF. The CDR3, as DNA: TGCGCCAGCAGCTCTGGGAACACAGGGGGCCGGGGTCACACAGATACGCAGTATTTT.

V and J are TRBV9 and TRBJ1-4; the match to TRBD1 covers 8 bases. Germline V gives CDR1 SGDLS, CDR2 YYNGEE. Losses at the gene ends were 3 bases for V and 3 bases for J; bases not matched to a gene: 4. This CDR3 is 15 amino acids long. The CDR3 is CASSALQGANEKLFF. The CDR3, as DNA: TGTGCCAGCAGCGCCCTACAGGGGGCTAATGAAAAACTGTTTTTT.

The genes are TRBV27 and TRBJ2-3; 10 bases map to TRBD1. J was trimmed by 6 bases and V by 6 bases; bases with no gene match: 3. Germline V CDR1 and CDR2: MNHEY, SMNVEV (reference sequence). The CDR3 has 13 amino acids. The CDR3, as DNA: TGTGCCAGCAGAGACAGGGGGCGGGATACGCAGTATTTT. Translated: CASRDRGRDTQYF.